A single sample gave rise to the 12 T cell receptor beta chains below, sequenced in a study of cytomegalovirus exposure and HLA in healthy donors. PCR was performed using 60 Vbeta and 13 Jbeta primers. Measured with immunoSEQ multiplex PCR; TCRdb has only the in-frame clones, and not every one. Of about 160,000 clones in the sample, about 80% were seen once. The sample taken for sequencing was PBMCs. The source is a female donor in good health and CMV-seronegative.

The V and J genes are TRBV5-1 and TRBJ1-2, with a weak D call TRBD1 (5 bases). Trimming left V 3 bases short and J 2 bases short, with 17 bases between. Germline CDR1 is SGHRS and CDR2 is YFSETQ. The CDR3 covers 16 residues. The CDR3 loop is CASSWGLALGNYGYTF. For the CDR3, the DNA is TGCGCCAGCAGCTGGGGACTGGCGTTGGGAAACTATGGCTACACCTTC.

With respect to this clone: A read error may account for a junction end that differs from germline. The rearrangement links TRBV19 to TRBJ2-7, with TRBD2 identical over 8 bases. There are 13 residues in the CDR3. Per germline, CDR1 LNHDA and CDR2 SQIVND (reference sequence). The CDR3 coding sequence is TGTGCCAGTAGTATTAGTTCGGGACTAGGGTCGCACTTC. Translating it yields CASSISSGLGSHF. Full variable domain (missing parts from reference TRBV19 and TRBJ2-7): DGGITQSPKYLFRKEGQNVTLSCEQNLNHDAMYWYRQDPGQGLRLIYYSQIVNDFQKGDIAEGYSVSREKKESFPLTVTSAQKNPTAFYLCASSISSGLGSHFGPGTRLTVT.

The chain carries TRBV12-5 and TRBJ2-3; TRBD2 might be the D (5 bases). This CDR3 region has 14 residues. V gave up 4 bases and J gave up 0 bases, with 8 bases separating them. Germline CDR1 LGHNT, CDR2 FRNRAP. Here the CDR3 reads CASGSGSSTDTQYF. The CDR3 coding sequence is TGTGCTAGTGGTTCGGGAAGTAGCACAGATACGCAGTATTTT.

In nucleotides, the CDR3 is TGTGCCAGCTCAGCGGACAGTAGCAATCAGCCCCAGCATTTT. Its translation: CASSADSSNQPQHF. The chain employs TRBV18 and TRBJ1-5; D is possibly TRBD1 (6 bases). Trimming stripped 5 bases from V and 0 bases from J, with 8 bases between. In germline, CDR1 is KGHSH, CDR2 LQKENI. This CDR3 comprises 14 residues.

The chain has TRBV6-5 and TRBJ2-7, with D perhaps TRBD1 (5 bases). This CDR3 is built from 13 residues. Trimming cost V 8 bases and J 5 bases, with 16 bases left between them. Germline values: CDR1 MNHEY, CDR2 SVGAGI. For the CDR3, the DNA is TGTGCCAGCCAGAGGACACCCCGTAACGAGCAGTACTTC. Residues: CASQRTPRNEQYF.

The V and J genes are TRBV21-1 and TRBJ2-6; no DNA check was done on the table's D call, TRBD1. TRBV21-1 is noted as a pseudogene. The CDR3 runs to 20 residues. The CDR3 protein is CASSSRGPKPNGSGANVLTF. The CDR3 region has the DNA TGTGCCAGCAGCTCCAGGGGCCCAAAACCTAACGGTTCTGGGGCCAACGTCCTGACTTTC.

J is TRBJ1-4 and V is TRBV30; TRBD1 agrees at 10 bases. CDR3 length: 15 residues. J gave up 7 bases and V 0 bases, and 5 bases lay outside the gene matches. Germline V gives CDR1 GTSNPN, CDR2 SVGIG (reference sequence). For the CDR3, the DNA is TGTGCCTGGAGTGTGCACGACAGGGGGCGTGAAAAACTGTTTTTT. It encodes CAWSVHDRGREKLFF.

The rearrangement uses TRBV19 and TRBJ2-3; TRBD1 agrees at 7 bases. The CDR3 has 15 amino acids. V was clipped by 5 bases and J by 2 bases; unmatched bases: 7. Germline-derived CDR1 and CDR2 are LNHDA and SQIVND (reference sequence). Here the CDR3 reads CASSPGTVITDTQYF. The CDR3 DNA reads TGTGCCAGTAGTCCAGGGACAGTGATCACAGATACGCAGTATTTT.

V usage is TRBV6-4 and J usage is TRBJ2-1; 7 nucleotides align to TRBD2. The ends lost 0 bases at V and 3 bases at J; junction bases unmatched: 2. CDR3 size: 15 residues. From germline, CDR1 is MRHNA and CDR2 SNTAGT. CDR3 in amino acids: CASSDSGEGYNEQFF. Here the CDR3 DNA reads TGTGCCAGCAGTGACTCAGGGGAGGGCTACAATGAGCAGTTCTTC.

This chain uses TRBV7-3 with TRBJ2-3, with D perhaps matching TRBD2 (7 bases). V dropped 1 base and J dropped 1 base, with 9 bases sitting between them. The CDR3 is made up of 15 amino acids. The germline V gene encodes CDR1 SGHTA and CDR2 FQGTGA. DNA of the CDR3: TGTGCCAGCAGCTTAAAGGGGGGGCGCACAGATACGCAGTATTTT. This translates into CASSLKGGRTDTQYF. Based on the CDR3 plus reference TRBV7-3 and TRBJ2-3, the full variable domain is GAGVSQTPSNKVTEKGKYVELRCDPISGHTALYWYRQSLGQGPEFLIYFQGTGAADDSGLPNDRFFAVRPEGSVSTLKIQRTERGDSAVYLCASSLKGGRTDTQYFGPGTRLTVL.

V usage is TRBV14 and J usage is TRBJ2-1; possibly TRBD1 for D (6 bases). The germline gives CDR1 SGHDN, CDR2 FVKESK. There are 14 residues in the CDR3. Trimming removed 1 base at V and 6 bases at J, with 10 bases between. DNA for the CDR3: TGTGCCAGCAGCCAAGTCCTAGGGGGCAATGAGCAGTTCTTC. Translated, it gives CASSQVLGGNEQFF.

The rearrangement uses TRBV11-2 and TRBJ2-7; D gene uncertain. Trimming took 1 base from V and 1 from J, leaving 5 bases between them. The CDR3 contains 13 residues. Germline V CDR1 and CDR2: SGHAT, FQNNGV. DNA for the CDR3: TGTGCCAGCAGCTTAGCAGGTTCCTACGAGCAGTACTTC. This gives the protein CASSLAGSYEQYF.